Here is one TCR beta chain with its context. This sample is part of a study of blood T cell repertoires in COVID-19. In the study overall: From the United States, Italy and Spain came samples of acute and convalescent COVID-19. PBMCs, B-cell-depleted T cells, or T cells were the source of the cDNA or gDNA that made up the material.

In the original processing: Amplified reference gene primers provided the basis for estimating nucleated cell counts. The method was immunoSEQ multiplex PCR; TCRdb's version includes in-frame clones alone and lacks a portion of them. D and trimming were read from the DNA, whereas the V and J calls and clone size are those reported in that table. The sample shows more than 150,000 clones, around nine tenths of them seen only once. The CDR3 contains 14 residues. The V and J ends lost 5 bases and 2 bases, in that order; junction bases with no gene match: 6. CDR1 and CDR2 from the germline V gene are SGHVS and FQNEAQ.

This rearrangement joins TRBV7-8 to TRBJ2-7; 7 bases fit TRBD1. The clonotype originates from a man in his forties with acute or convalescent COVID-19. Source material: peripheral blood. CDR3 sequence: CASSDQTGPYEQYF. The CDR3, as DNA: TGTGCCAGCAGCGACCAGACAGGGCCCTACGAGCAGTACTTC.